These 32 T cell receptor beta chains came from one sample sequenced in a study of metastatic and nonmetastatic thyroid tumors. Prior to thyroid surgery, none of the patients had received any treatment. TCRdb reanalyzed the PCR reads via MiXCR. The repertoire consists of about 20,000 clones, with roughly 29% occurring once and the leading ten covering roughly an eighth. Sequencing used blood. The origin of the receptors is a female donor with papillary thyroid cancer or a benign thyroid nodule (not recorded which). Some clones in this sample may be carry-over from other donors' samples.

This clone showed up many times. This chain links TRBV7-7 with TRBJ2-5; D is perhaps TRBD1 or TRBD2 (6 bases each). The CDR3 sequence is 16 residues long. V was clipped by 1 base and J by 4 bases, with 16 bases between them. Per germline, CDR1 SSHAT and CDR2 FNYEAQ (reference sequence). The CDR3 sequence: CASSLEGGLGGETQYF. CDR3 in DNA: TGTGCCAGCAGCTTAGAGGGGGGTCTCGGCGGAGAGACCCAGTACTTC.

This chain connects TRBV18 to TRBJ1-2; no clear D gene. CDR1 and CDR2 from the germline V gene are KGHSH and LQKENI. The CDR3 extends over 16 amino acids. Trimming removed 3 bases from V and 4 bases from J, with 18 bases in between. The DNA for the CDR3 is TGTGCCAGCTCACCGCCGAATATCGGGAAGGGCTATGGCTACACCTTC. Protein sequence: CASSPPNIGKGYGYTF.

By share of the sample, this clone is medium-sized. The CDR3 loop reads CASAEETQYF. CDR3 nucleotide sequence: TGTGCCAGCGCCGAGGAGACCCAGTACTTC. The chain links TRBV2 to TRBJ2-5, with no clear D. This CDR3 contains 10 residues. The germline gives CDR1 SNHLY, CDR2 FYNNEI. Trimming pared 8 bases from V and 5 bases from J, leaving 6 bases between.

The sample holds many counts of this clone. The J gene is TRBJ1-1, the V gene TRBV20-1, with a tentative D call TRBD1 (6 bases). The CDR3 runs to 14 residues. Per germline, CDR1 DFQATT and CDR2 SNEGSKA (reference sequence). Trimming took 4 bases from V and 3 from J, leaving 15 bases between them. CDR3 loop: CSAKLGGGDTEAFF. As DNA, the CDR3 is TGCAGTGCTAAGCTCGGAGGGGGGGACACTGAAGCTTTCTTT.

This clone ranks as medium-sized. The genes are TRBV5-8 and TRBJ1-2, with 7 nucleotides matching TRBD1. Germline CDR1 reads SGHTS; CDR2 reads YDEGEE. Trimming took 9 bases from V and 13 from J; bases not matched to a gene: 15. The CDR3 loop spans 12 amino acids. CDR3 sequence (DNA): TGTGCCAACCTTAGGGACAGCATTCTCGTCACCTTC. Translating gives CANLRDSILVTF.

The chain uses TRBV18 and TRBJ2-7, with 10 positions matching TRBD2. The V gene end was trimmed by 3 bases and the J gene end by 0 bases; junction bases not matched to a gene: 5. This CDR3 comprises 16 residues. In germline, CDR1 is KGHSH, CDR2 LQKENI. CDR3 protein: CASSPGLAVSSYEQYF. CDR3 bases: TGTGCCAGCTCACCCGGACTAGCGGTGAGCTCCTACGAGCAGTACTTC. The variable domain in full, completed from reference TRBV18 and TRBJ2-7, reads NAGVMQNPRHLVRRRGQEARLRCSPMKGHSHVYWYRQLPEEGLKFMVYLQKENIIDESGMPKERFSAEFPKEGPSILRIQQVVRGDSAAYFCASSPGLAVSSYEQYFGPGTRLTVT.

Sample share makes this clone medium-sized. This sequence joins TRBV12-3 or TRBV12-4 and TRBJ1-6; TRBD1 aligns across 7 bases. J was trimmed by 9 bases and V by 5 bases; bases with no gene match: 4. The CDR3 consists of 13 residues. The CDR3 loop reads CASSLRQGSPLHF. The CDR3 nucleotides read TGTGCCAGCAGTCTGAGACAGGGTTCACCCCTCCACTTT.

On this clone: A clone one base away is much larger, so this may be a read error. The rearrangement uses TRBV20-1 and TRBJ1-5, with D tentatively TRBD1 (6 bases). The CDR3 sequence is 13 residues long. CDR1 and CDR2 (germline): DFQATT, SNEGSKA (reference sequence). CDR3 sequence: CIVIPGGNQPQHF. The CDR3 coding sequence is TGCATCGTAATTCCTGGGGGCAATCAGCCTCAGCATTTT.

This clone has a count of ten or more. This chain joins TRBV11-2 and TRBJ1-5, with D uncertain. The CDR3 consists of 13 residues. V shed 5 bases and J shed 1 base, with 6 bases lying between them. Germline loops: CDR1 SGHAT, CDR2 FQNNGV. The CDR3 sequence is CASSPQSNQPQHF. CDR3 bases: TGTGCCAGCAGCCCCCAGAGCAATCAGCCCCAGCATTTT.

This chain links TRBV5-1 with TRBJ2-2; 7 positions agree with TRBD2. This CDR3 has 15 amino acids. Germline V gives CDR1 SGHRS, CDR2 YFSETQ. V was pared by 4 bases and J by 1 base, with 4 bases of the junction left unmatched. The chain's CDR3 is CASSLSSGNTGELFF. The CDR3 DNA reads as TGCGCCAGCAGCCTCTCTAGCGGGAACACCGGGGAGCTGTTTTTT.

This clone has at least ten counts. Just one base apart from a much larger clone, this may be a read error. The same CDR3 can be traced to other DNA sequences in this sample. This sequence joins TRBV30 and TRBJ1-2; 7 bases are a match to TRBD1. The CDR3 is 14 residues long. Germline CDR1 reads GTSNPN; CDR2 reads SVGIG (reference sequence). The CDR3 here is CAWSPGTANYGYTF. Here the CDR3 DNA reads TGTGCCTGGAGCCCAGGGACAGCGAACTATGGTTACACCTTC.

This chain uses TRBV7-8 with TRBJ1-5; 12 bases match TRBD1. The CDR3 contains 17 residues. The junction had 9 bases not matched to a gene; V was cut back by 6 bases and J by 3 bases. The V gene's germline CDR1 is SGHVS and CDR2 FQNEAQ. CDR3 bases: TGTGCCAGCAGGCCCTACGGGGACAGGGGGCCCAATCAGCCCCAGCATTTT. This sequence encodes CASRPYGDRGPNQPQHF.

This chain uses TRBV7-6 with TRBJ2-1, with TRBD1 matching 8 bases. Losses at the gene ends were 6 bases for V and 4 bases for J; bases not matched to a gene: 11. This CDR3 is 16 amino acids long. CDR1 SGHVS and CDR2 FNYEAQ come from the germline V gene. CDR3 nucleotides: TGTGCCAGCAGTTTAAGCGGACAGGGTGAGTACAATGAGCAGTTCTTC. Translating it yields CASSLSGQGEYNEQFF.

Concerning this clone itself: Possible read error: a much larger clone is one base away. The chain joins TRBV3-1 to TRBJ2-5, with 7 bases matching TRBD1. This CDR3 region has 16 residues. The ends lost 4 bases at V and 5 bases at J; junction bases unmatched: 13. Per germline, CDR1 LGHDT and CDR2 YNNKEL (reference sequence). CDR3 protein: CASSLVLTGSDETQYF. For the CDR3, the DNA is TGTGCCAGCAGCCTTGTCTTGACAGGGAGCGACGAGACCCAGTACTTC.

The chain links TRBV6-1 to TRBJ2-1; D not certain. This CDR3 spans 15 amino acids. The germline CDR1 and CDR2 sequences are MNHNS and SASEGT. V was shortened by 2 bases and J by 6 bases, with 14 bases between the two germline ends. The CDR3 nucleotides read TGTGCCAGCAGTGAAACGGGCGGAGCGAGCAATGAGCAGTTCTTC. Encoded protein: CASSETGGASNEQFF.

This clone showed up many times. The V gene is TRBV5-6, the J gene TRBJ1-2; 7 positions match TRBD1. The junction had 5 bases not matched to a gene; V was cut back by 4 bases and J by 2 bases. This CDR3 has 14 residues. The germline CDR1 and CDR2 sequences are SGHDT and YYEEEE. The CDR3 region has the DNA TGTGCCAGCAGCCGGGACAGTGGGAACTATGGCTACACCTTC. It codes for CASSRDSGNYGYTF.

CDR3 protein: CASSSARSGTQYF. The CDR3, as DNA: TGTGCCAGCAGTTCCGCCCGGTCGGGGACGCAGTATTTT. V gene TRBV12-3 or TRBV12-4 combines with J gene TRBJ2-3; maybe TRBD2 (5 bases). The length of the CDR3 is 13 residues. Trimming pared 4 bases from V and 9 bases from J, leaving 14 bases between.

Note on this clone: Possible read error: a much larger clone is one base away. This sample includes further DNA sequences coding for the same CDR3. The chain couples TRBV28 to TRBJ2-3, with 9 bases aligning to TRBD1. Germline CDR1 reads MDHEN; CDR2 reads SYDVKM. The CDR3 extends over 15 amino acids. Trimming took 5 bases from V and 6 from J; bases not matched to a gene: 9. CDR3 nucleotide sequence: TGTGCCAGCAGTCCTGGGACAGGGAGGACTGATACGCAGTATTTT. Its translation is CASSPGTGRTDTQYF. The complete variable domain, with remaining parts taken from reference TRBV28 and TRBJ2-3, reads DVKVTQSSRYLVKRTGEKVFLECVQDMDHENMFWYRQDPGLGLRLIYFSYDVKMKEKGDIPEGYSVSREKKERFSLILESASTNQTSMYLCASSPGTGRTDTQYFGPGTRLTVL.

The chain links TRBV18 to TRBJ2-2; 9 bases fit TRBD1. Per the germline V gene, CDR1 is KGHSH and CDR2 is LQKENI. The CDR3 contains 18 residues. The ends lost 3 bases at V and 3 bases at J; junction bases unmatched: 11. The CDR3, as DNA: TGTGCCAGCTCACCTTTGTCTCCGGGACAGGGCTACACCGGGGAGCTGTTTTTT. The encoded protein is CASSPLSPGQGYTGELFF. The full variable domain, its missing parts supplied by reference TRBV18 and TRBJ2-2, is NAGVMQNPRHLVRRRGQEARLRCSPMKGHSHVYWYRQLPEEGLKFMVYLQKENIIDESGMPKERFSAEFPKEGPSILRIQQVVRGDSAAYFCASSPLSPGQGYTGELFFGEGSRLTVL.

The J gene is TRBJ1-3, the V gene TRBV9; D is ambiguous. CDR3 length: 18 amino acids. Trimming took 2 bases from V and 0 from J, leaving 18 bases between them. The germline V gene has CDR1 SGDLS and CDR2 YYNGEE. The CDR3 DNA follows: TGTGCCAGCAGCGTTGGCCGGGGAAGGCTAGGCTCTGGAAACACCATATATTTT. Its protein product is CASSVGRGRLGSGNTIYF. The full variable domain, completed using reference TRBV9 and TRBJ1-3, is DSGVTQTPKHLITATGQRVTLRCSPRSGDLSVYWYQQSLDQGLQFLIQYYNGEERAKGNILERFSAQQFPDLHSELNLSSLELGDSALYFCASSVGRGRLGSGNTIYFGEGSWLTVV.

This clone was seen repeatedly, ten times or more. The chain combines TRBV12-3 or TRBV12-4 with TRBJ2-1, with D tentatively TRBD1 (5 bases). This CDR3 is 15 amino acids long. The V and J ends lost 6 bases and 2 bases respectively, with 14 bases between them. The chain's CDR3 is CASSPTGLPYNEQFF. In DNA form, the CDR3 reads TGTGCCAGCAGCCCAACAGGATTACCCTACAATGAGCAGTTCTTC.

There are many counts of this clone. The chain uses TRBV5-1 and TRBJ2-3, with 7 bases identical to TRBD1. Trimming at V came to 4 bases and at J to 3 bases, leaving 2 bases not matched to a gene. Germline loops: CDR1 SGHRS, CDR2 YFSETQ. The CDR3 length is 13 residues. The CDR3 DNA reads as TGCGCCAGCAGCAGACAGGGAACAGATACGCAGTATTTT. Translating it yields CASSRQGTDTQYF.

This chain joins TRBV3-1 and TRBJ2-7, with D uncertain. Germline assignment: CDR1 LGHDT and CDR2 YNNKEL (reference sequence). V was trimmed by 4 bases and J by 4 bases, leaving 11 bases between them. This CDR3 region has 13 residues. CDR3 sequence: CASSPLGSYEQYF. The CDR3 nucleotides read TGTGCCAGCAGCCCATTGGGGTCGTACGAGCAGTACTTC.

The chain carries TRBV5-1 and TRBJ1-1; TRBD1 is a possible D gene (5 bases). CDR3 length: 16 residues. The germline CDR1 and CDR2 sequences are SGHRS and YFSETQ. The V gene lost 3 bases and the J gene lost 0 bases, with 15 bases spanning the gap. The CDR3 is CASSYGTSSVNTEAFF. In DNA form, the CDR3 reads TGCGCCAGCAGCTACGGGACTTCGTCAGTGAACACTGAAGCTTTCTTT.

In its sample, this clone was seen many times. The sample carries other DNA sequences with the same CDR3. The chain has TRBV29-1 and TRBJ1-2; 8 bases are a match to TRBD1. V dropped 1 base and J dropped 4; count of bases not matched to a gene: 17. Germline V gene data show CDR1 as SQVTM and CDR2 as ANQGSEA. The CDR3 is made up of 18 amino acids. The chain's CDR3 is CSVEVIPGTGSPFYGYTF. The DNA of the CDR3 is TGCAGCGTTGAAGTAATCCCGGGGACAGGCAGCCCCTTCTATGGCTACACCTTC. Using reference TRBV29-1 and TRBJ1-2 for the parts outside the CDR3, the full variable domain is SAVISQKPSRDICQRGTSLTIQCQVDSQVTMMFWYRQQPGQSLTLIATANQGSEATYESGFVIDKFPISRPNLTFSTLTVSNMSPEDSSIYLCSVEVIPGTGSPFYGYTFGSGTRLTVV.

The V and J genes are TRBV4-3 and TRBJ1-4; no reliable D call. The germline V gene encodes CDR1 LGHNA and CDR2 YSLEER. The CDR3 runs 12 residues. Trimming pared 0 bases from V and 11 bases from J, leaving 7 bases between. CDR3 sequence: CASSQDDGKLFF. The DNA for the CDR3 is TGCGCCAGCAGCCAAGACGACGGGAAACTGTTTTTT.

This clone was seen ten or more times. The gene calls are TRBV20-1 and TRBJ1-5, with D maybe TRBD1 (5 bases). The CDR3 is 16 amino acids. The V end lost 3 bases, the J end lost 0 bases, and 15 bases lay between the germline ends. Germline CDR1 is DFQATT and CDR2 is SNEGSKA (reference sequence). The CDR3: CSASVPGIISNQPQHF. CDR3 nucleotides: TGCAGTGCTAGCGTCCCAGGGATAATTAGCAATCAGCCCCAGCATTTT.

Judged by abundance, this clone is medium-sized (0.01 to 0.1%). The chain couples TRBV28 to TRBJ1-2; D may be TRBD1 (5 bases). V lost 4 bases, J lost 5 bases, and 17 bases lay in between. The CDR3 has 15 residues. Germline-derived CDR1 and CDR2 are MDHEN and SYDVKM. CDR3 sequence (DNA): TGTGCCAGCAGTTCGCGCAGGGTAGGAGAATATGGCTACACCTTC. Protein product: CASSSRRVGEYGYTF.

The chain combines TRBV6-2 or TRBV6-3 with TRBJ2-1; no clear D. The germline V and J ends were trimmed by 5 bases and 7 bases, with 18 bases remaining between them. In germline, CDR1 is MNHEY, CDR2 SVGEGT. The CDR3 runs 15 residues. DNA of the CDR3: TGTGCCAGCAGTACTCGACATGCGCCGTTGAATGAGCAGTTCTTC. Translating it yields CASSTRHAPLNEQFF.

By sample share, this clone is medium-sized. The rearrangement joins TRBV27 to TRBJ2-7; TRBD2 matches at 7 bases. V gave up 2 bases and J gave up 5 bases; unmatched junction bases: 9. The CDR3 loop spans 15 amino acids. Germline V gene data show CDR1 as MNHEY and CDR2 as SMNVEV (reference sequence). Written as DNA, the CDR3 is TGTGCCAGCAGTTTAAGGCTAGCGGCCCCTCACGAGCAGTACTTC. Residues: CASSLRLAAPHEQYF.

The sample holds many counts of this clone. The V call is TRBV7-2, the J call TRBJ2-1; 10 bases are shared with TRBD2. V trimming: 5 bases; J trimming: 9 bases; junction bases outside the gene matches: 7. The CDR3 consists of 14 residues. CDR1 is SGHTA, CDR2 FQGNSA, per germline. The CDR3 region is CASSPGLASPEQFF. CDR3 bases: TGTGCCAGCAGCCCGGGACTAGCGTCACCTGAGCAGTTCTTC.

This clone occurred many times. The genes are TRBV9 and TRBJ2-5; D is ambiguous. CDR1 and CDR2 (germline): SGDLS, YYNGEE. Trimming cost V 2 bases and J 1 base, with 0 bases left between them. The CDR3 is 11 amino acids. CDR3 sequence (DNA): TGTGCCAGCAGCGTCCAAGAGACCCAGTACTTC. Translation: CASSVQETQYF.